The 30 T cell receptor beta chains in this list originate from one sample, sequenced in a study of T-cell memory formation after mild COVID-19. TCRdb reprocessed the 5' RACE reads via MiXCR and lists one record per CDR3 protein. The sample records around 300,000 distinct CDR3 sequences, roughly 13% being singletons. Material: PBMCs or a T cell subset sorted from them (not recorded which). These receptors all stem from a man between 18 and 35 years old who had mild COVID-19 (a few samples of this study predate the infection). Cell type and time point are not known.

This clonotype showed up many times. V and J are TRBV5-1 and TRBJ2-3; D is undetermined. The CDR3 is made up of 15 amino acids. V was shortened by 3 bases and J by 6 bases, with 17 bases between the two germline ends. The germline CDR1 and CDR2 sequences are SGHRS and YFSETQ. The CDR3: CASSSGYSSGDTQYF. The CDR3, as DNA: TGCGCCAGCAGCTCGGGCTATTCCAGTGGGGATACGCAGTATTTT.

This rearrangement joins TRBV27 to TRBJ1-5; TRBD1 is a possible D gene (5 bases). Trimming took 11 bases from V and 4 from J, leaving 18 bases between them. The CDR3 is 14 residues long. Germline CDR1 and CDR2: MNHEY and SMNVEV (reference sequence). The CDR3 loop reads CAGRDGGINQPQHF. The CDR3 coding sequence is TGTGCCGGACGGGACGGAGGGATTAATCAGCCCCAGCATTTT.

This clonotype came up a few times. The chain has TRBV5-1 and TRBJ1-1, with D maybe TRBD1 (6 bases). V was clipped by 1 base and J by 0 bases, with 25 bases between them. Germline V gene lookup returns CDR1 SGHRS and CDR2 YFSETQ. This CDR3 has 20 amino acids. CDR3: CASSLRVPGGAKGMNTEAFF. For the CDR3, the DNA is TGCGCCAGCAGCTTGAGAGTCCCGGGGGGCGCGAAAGGAATGAACACTGAAGCTTTCTTT.

This clonotype was seen ten or more times. The chain couples TRBV7-9 to TRBJ2-3; D ambiguous. V was pared by 8 bases and J by 2 bases, with 8 bases between. Germline CDR1 SEHNR, CDR2 FQNEAQ (reference sequence). The CDR3 length is 12 residues. Here the CDR3 reads CASGQNTDTQYF. CDR3 in DNA: TGTGCCAGCGGCCAGAACACAGATACGCAGTATTTT.

This clonotype was seen repeatedly, ten times or more. J is TRBJ2-7 and V is TRBV28; TRBD1 agrees at 7 bases. Trimming cost V 7 bases and J 2 bases; bases outside gene matches: 5. The CDR3 is 13 residues long. In germline, CDR1 is MDHEN, CDR2 SYDVKM. CDR3 protein: CASNKQGPYEQYV. DNA for the CDR3: TGTGCCAGCAACAAACAGGGGCCCTACGAGCAGTACGTC.

This chain connects TRBV6-5 to TRBJ1-5; D is perhaps TRBD1 (6 bases). CDR1 and CDR2 from the germline V gene are MNHEY and SVGAGI. The CDR3 runs 15 residues. With 5 bases removed from V and 4 bases from J, the gap between germline ends came to 15 bases. CDR3 in amino acids: CASSGGGGVNQPQHF. In DNA form, the CDR3 reads TGTGCCAGCAGTGGCGGGGGGGGCGTTAATCAGCCCCAGCATTTT.

This clonotype has ten or more counts. The V gene is TRBV5-1, the J gene TRBJ2-3, with 11 bases that match TRBD2. Trimming removed 2 bases from V and 6 bases from J; junction bases left unmatched: 2. Germline-derived CDR1 and CDR2 are SGHRS and YFSETQ. CDR3 length equals 14 residues. The CDR3: CASSLLAGADTQYF. DNA for the CDR3: TGCGCCAGCAGCTTACTAGCGGGGGCGGATACGCAGTATTTT.

This clonotype has only a few counts. The genes are TRBV12-5 and TRBJ1-2, with D unresolved. Trimming took 0 bases from V and 9 from J, leaving 17 bases between them. The germline V gene encodes CDR1 LGHNT and CDR2 FRNRAP. This CDR3 spans 15 amino acids. This CDR3 reads CASGLVWADRPSYTF. CDR3 in DNA: TGTGCTAGTGGTTTGGTATGGGCAGACCGTCCGAGCTACACCTTC. Using reference TRBV12-5 and TRBJ1-2 for the parts outside the CDR3, the full variable domain is DARVTQTPRHKVTEMGQEVTMRCQPILGHNTVFWYRQTMMQGLELLAYFRNRAPLDDSGMPKDRFSAEMPDATLATLKIQPSEPRDSAVYFCASGLVWADRPSYTFGSGTRLTVV.

CDR3 DNA sequence: TGTGCCAGCAGTTTAGGTGGTGGGACAGGGGGTAGGTGGGCCAAAAACATTCAGTACTTC. It translates to CASSLGGGTGGRWAKNIQYF. The V gene is TRBV6-5, the J gene TRBJ2-4; 11 nucleotides match TRBD1. The CDR3 totals 20 residues. CDR1 is MNHEY, CDR2 SVGAGI, per germline. Unmatched junction bases numbered 15, after V lost 4 bases and J lost 1 base.

This clonotype turned up a few times. The chain links TRBV28 to TRBJ2-2; the D call may be TRBD1 or TRBD2 (5 bases each). Germline loops: CDR1 MDHEN, CDR2 SYDVKM. Trimming pared 8 bases from V and 4 bases from J, leaving 14 bases between. CDR3 length: 14 residues. The CDR3 DNA sequence: TGTGCCAGCGCCCGAGGGGAAACCACCGGGGAGCTGTTTTTT. It is translated as CASARGETTGELFF.

This clonotype was counted at least ten times. V usage is TRBV2 and J usage is TRBJ2-2, with 10 positions matching TRBD2. V was pared by 6 bases and J by 5 bases, with 3 bases of the junction left unmatched. Germline V gene sequence: CDR1 SNHLY, CDR2 FYNNEI. The CDR3 has 14 amino acids. CDR3: CASSILAGTGELFF. In DNA form, the CDR3 reads TGTGCCAGCAGCATACTAGCGGGGACCGGGGAGCTGTTTTTT.

This clonotype was recorded many times. The rearrangement uses TRBV5-1 and TRBJ2-1; the D call may be TRBD1 or TRBD2 (6 bases each). CDR3 length: 14 residues. CDR1 is SGHRS and CDR2 is YFSETQ in the germline V gene. Trimming stripped 6 bases from V and 1 base from J, with 11 bases between. The CDR3 here is CASTRGGSYNEQFF. The CDR3 DNA follows: TGCGCCAGCACGCGAGGGGGGTCCTACAATGAGCAGTTCTTC.

This clonotype was seen only a few times. V is TRBV3-1 and J is TRBJ2-1; tentatively, D is TRBD2 (6 bases). V was clipped by 3 bases and J by 6 bases, with 15 bases between them. CDR3 length: 15 amino acids. Germline CDR1 and CDR2: LGHDT and YNNKEL (reference sequence). CDR3 sequence: CASSQRGKLSNEQFF. The CDR3 nucleotides read TGTGCCAGCAGCCAGCGGGGCAAGTTGTCCAATGAGCAGTTCTTC.

This clonotype was recorded a few times. The chain uses TRBV5-4 and TRBJ2-3, with 13 bases fitting TRBD2. The CDR3 is 17 residues long. The V gene's germline CDR1 is SGHNT and CDR2 YYREEE (reference sequence). V gave up 5 bases and J gave up 1 base; unmatched junction bases: 7. The CDR3 nucleotides are TGTGCCAGCAGGTCGGGACTAGCGGGGACCCGCACAGATACGCAGTATTTT. Residues: CASRSGLAGTRTDTQYF.

The chain employs TRBV3-1 and TRBJ2-4; no reliable D call. V was shortened by 4 bases and J by 2 bases, with 9 bases between the two germline ends. There are 14 residues in the CDR3. Germline assignment: CDR1 LGHDT and CDR2 YNNKEL (reference sequence). CDR3 sequence (DNA): TGTGCCAGCAGCCCTTGGCGGACCAAAAACATTCAGTACTTC. This sequence encodes CASSPWRTKNIQYF.

This clonotype was seen at least ten times. The chain employs TRBV5-1 and TRBJ1-2, with 9 bases that match TRBD1. V gave up 4 bases and J gave up 7 bases; unmatched junction bases: 5. CDR3 size: 13 residues. Germline CDR1 SGHRS, CDR2 YFSETQ. CDR3 loop: CASSPGQGGGYTF. The CDR3 DNA sequence: TGCGCCAGCAGCCCGGGACAGGGTGGTGGCTACACCTTC. Filled out from reference TRBV5-1 and TRBJ1-2, the complete variable domain reads KAGVTQTPRYLIKTRGQQVTLSCSPISGHRSVSWYQQTPGQGLQFLFEYFSETQRNKGNFPGRFSGRQFSNSRSEMNVSTLELGDSALYLCASSPGQGGGYTFGSGTRLTVV.

The chain couples TRBV5-5 to TRBJ2-3; D remains unclear. CDR1 and CDR2 from the germline V gene are SGHKS and YYEKEE (reference sequence). The V end was cut by 4 bases, the J end by 2 bases, with 14 bases between. The CDR3 runs to 15 residues. Here the CDR3 DNA reads TGTGCCAGCAGCCCGGACGGCTTCCACACAGATACGCAGTATTTT. Its translation is CASSPDGFHTDTQYF.

V is TRBV24-1 and J is TRBJ2-1; possibly TRBD1 for D (6 bases). Between the trimmed V and J ends, which lost 4 bases and 12 bases, there was a span of 12 bases. This CDR3 has 12 amino acids. The V gene's germline CDR1 is KGHDR and CDR2 SFDVKD. CDR3 sequence (DNA): TGTGCCACCAGTGACTACGGACAGAGGCAGTTCTTC. Amino acids: CATSDYGQRQFF.

This clonotype was observed a handful of times. This sequence joins TRBV19 and TRBJ1-5; 8 bases are shared with TRBD1. V shed 1 base and J 0 bases; nucleotides not matched to a gene: 8. Germline-derived CDR1 and CDR2 are LNHDA and SQIVND (reference sequence). The CDR3 sequence is 18 residues long. The CDR3 region has the DNA TGTGCCAGTAGTATAGTTCACAGGGGGGATTATAGCAATCAGCCCCAGCATTTT. As protein: CASSIVHRGDYSNQPQHF.

The chain links TRBV6-2 or TRBV6-3 to TRBJ2-2, with D possibly matching TRBD1 (5 bases). The CDR3 runs to 16 residues. Germline V CDR1 and CDR2: MNHEY, SVGEGT. Trimming took 5 bases from V and 5 from J, leaving 18 bases between them. CDR3 in amino acids: CASSPPLLGETGELFF. DNA of the CDR3: TGTGCCAGCAGTCCCCCACTCCTAGGGGAAACCGGGGAGCTGTTTTTT.

With regard to this clonotype: A much larger clone differs by one base, so this may be a read error. V is TRBV7-6 and J is TRBJ2-1; D not certain. V dropped 8 bases and J dropped 5 bases, with 4 bases sitting between them. This CDR3 region has 10 residues. The germline CDR1 and CDR2 sequences are SGHVS and FNYEAQ. The CDR3 is CASGDNEQFF. The CDR3 DNA is TGTGCCAGCGGGGACAATGAGCAGTTCTTC.

This clonotype has only a few counts. The chain joins TRBV7-2 to TRBJ1-5; no reliable D call. V gave up 3 bases and J gave up 0 bases, with 9 bases separating them. From germline, CDR1 is SGHTA and CDR2 FQGNSA. There are 15 residues in the CDR3. CDR3 sequence reads: CASSLLTDSNQPQHF. Written as DNA, the CDR3 is TGTGCCAGCAGCTTGTTGACGGATAGCAATCAGCCCCAGCATTTT.

Only a few counts were recorded for this clonotype. This chain joins TRBV11-1 and TRBJ2-5; 9 bases map to TRBD1. CDR3 length: 17 amino acids. Trimming at V came to 5 bases and at J to 5 bases, leaving 15 bases not matched to a gene. Germline values: CDR1 SGHAT, CDR2 FQDESV (reference sequence). CDR3 in DNA: TGTGCCAGCAGCCCCAACGCCGGGACAGGGTTTGGGGAGACCCAGTACTTC. Translation gives CASSPNAGTGFGETQYF.

This clonotype was seen a handful of times. The chain has TRBV7-2 and TRBJ2-1; 10 nucleotides match TRBD2. The CDR3 totals 17 residues. Germline CDR1 SGHTA, CDR2 FQGNSA. V trimming: 8 bases; J trimming: 7 bases; junction bases outside the gene matches: 17. The DNA of the CDR3 is TGTGCCAGCTGCCTCACCCCTTCTAGCGGGGGTCTAAATGAGCAGTTCTTC. Its translation is CASCLTPSSGGLNEQFF.

This clonotype was observed a handful of times. The chain is built from TRBV19 and TRBJ2-7; TRBD1 matches 8 bases. The V segment lost 6 bases and the J segment 7 bases; nucleotides outside the gene matches: 14. There are 15 residues in the CDR3. Germline-derived CDR1 and CDR2 are LNHDA and SQIVND (reference sequence). The CDR3 protein is CASSRAGTGRGEQYF. The DNA for the CDR3 is TGTGCCAGTAGCCGAGCCGGGACAGGACGCGGTGAGCAGTACTTC.

The chain combines TRBV7-9 with TRBJ1-1, with D unclear. V was shortened by 5 bases and J by 5 bases, with 18 bases between the two germline ends. CDR1 SEHNR and CDR2 FQNEAQ come from the germline V gene (reference sequence). The CDR3 is made up of 15 amino acids. In DNA, the CDR3 is TGTGCCAGCAGCCCACCTCGGACGAGCAGGACTGAAGCTTTCTTT. It yields the protein CASSPPRTSRTEAFF.

This clonotype was observed a handful of times. The gene calls are TRBV6-1 and TRBJ2-7, with D maybe TRBD1 (5 bases). The CDR3 consists of 17 residues. V lost 2 bases to trimming and J lost 3 bases, with 20 bases between them. Per the germline V gene, CDR1 is MNHNS and CDR2 is SASEGT. DNA of the CDR3: TGTGCCAGCAGTGAACTCCTAGGACAAAGCGCGTACTACGAGCAGTACGTC. Its protein is CASSELLGQSAYYEQYV.

In this sample, this clonotype turned up a few times. V gene TRBV7-9 combines with J gene TRBJ1-5, with D possibly being TRBD1 (6 bases). This CDR3 contains 14 residues. Germline values: CDR1 SEHNR, CDR2 FQNEAQ (reference sequence). The ends were cut back, 3 bases at V and 10 bases at J, with 16 bases in the middle. The CDR3 nucleotides read TGTGCCAGCAGCTTTGGTGGGGGCGCGGGTCCCCAGCATTTT. Encoded protein: CASSFGGGAGPQHF.

This clonotype was seen more than once but under ten times. The V and J genes are TRBV6-2 or TRBV6-3 and TRBJ2-7; D may be TRBD1 (5 bases). Germline lookup yields CDR1 MNHEY and CDR2 SVGEGT. CDR3 length: 13 amino acids. V lost 2 bases, J lost 6 bases, and 11 bases lay in between. The CDR3 protein is CASSYDSGREQYF. The CDR3 bases are TGTGCCAGCAGTTACGACTCAGGGCGCGAGCAGTACTTC.

The chain employs TRBV4-3 and TRBJ2-7; 8 bases fit TRBD1. V gave up 0 bases and J gave up 3 bases; unmatched junction bases: 4. Per germline, CDR1 LGHNA and CDR2 YSLEER. CDR3 length: 15 residues. The CDR3, as DNA: TGCGCCAGCAGCCAAGATTCCGGACAGGGCTACGAGCAGTACTTC. This gives the protein CASSQDSGQGYEQYF.